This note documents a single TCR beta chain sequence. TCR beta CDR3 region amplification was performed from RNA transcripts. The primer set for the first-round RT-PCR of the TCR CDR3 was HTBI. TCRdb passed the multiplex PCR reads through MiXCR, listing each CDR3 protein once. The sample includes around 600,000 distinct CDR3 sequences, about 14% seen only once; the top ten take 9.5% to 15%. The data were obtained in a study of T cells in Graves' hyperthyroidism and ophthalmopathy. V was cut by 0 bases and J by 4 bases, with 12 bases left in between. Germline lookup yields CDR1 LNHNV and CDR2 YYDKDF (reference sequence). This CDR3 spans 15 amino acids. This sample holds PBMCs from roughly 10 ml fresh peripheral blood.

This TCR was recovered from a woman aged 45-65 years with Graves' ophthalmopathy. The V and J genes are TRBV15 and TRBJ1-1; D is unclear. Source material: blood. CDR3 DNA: TGTGCCACCAGCAGAGACGAGGGTTCGGGCACTGAAGCTTTCTTT. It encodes CATSRDEGSGTEAFF.